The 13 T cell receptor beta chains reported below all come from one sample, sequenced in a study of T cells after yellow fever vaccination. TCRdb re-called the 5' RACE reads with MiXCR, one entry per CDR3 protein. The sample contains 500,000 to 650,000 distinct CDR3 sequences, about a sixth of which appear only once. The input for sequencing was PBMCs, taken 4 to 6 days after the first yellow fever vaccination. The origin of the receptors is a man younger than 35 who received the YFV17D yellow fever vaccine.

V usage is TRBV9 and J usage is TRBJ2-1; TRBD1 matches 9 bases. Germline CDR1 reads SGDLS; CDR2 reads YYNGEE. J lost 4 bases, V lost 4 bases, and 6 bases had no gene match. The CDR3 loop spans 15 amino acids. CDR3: CASSPGQGRYNEQFF. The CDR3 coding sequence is TGTGCCAGCAGCCCCGGACAGGGGAGGTACAATGAGCAGTTCTTC.

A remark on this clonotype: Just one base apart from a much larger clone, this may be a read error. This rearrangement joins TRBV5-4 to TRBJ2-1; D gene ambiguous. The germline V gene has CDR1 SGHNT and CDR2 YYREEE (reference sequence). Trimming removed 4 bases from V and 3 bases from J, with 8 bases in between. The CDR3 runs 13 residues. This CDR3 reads CASSADGYNEQFF. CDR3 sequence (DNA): TGTGCCAGCAGCGCGGACGGCTACAATGAGCAGTTCTTC.

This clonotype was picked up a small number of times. The CDR3 sequence is CASRGQALNQPQHF. The CDR3 nucleotides are TGTGCCAGCAGGGGACAGGCCCTCAATCAGCCCCAGCATTTT. V gene TRBV6-2 or TRBV6-3 combines with J gene TRBJ1-5; 8 bases align to TRBD1. CDR3 length: 14 amino acids. Germline V gene sequence: CDR1 MNHEY, CDR2 SVGEGT. Unmatched junction bases numbered 4, after V lost 6 bases and J lost 3 bases.

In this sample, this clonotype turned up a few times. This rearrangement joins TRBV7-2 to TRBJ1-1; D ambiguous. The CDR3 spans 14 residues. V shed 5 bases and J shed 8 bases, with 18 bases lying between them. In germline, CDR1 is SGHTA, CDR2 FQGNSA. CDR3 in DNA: TGTGCCAGCAGCGCTGCCTACGGGCGGGTAGAAGCTTTCTTT. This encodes CASSAAYGRVEAFF.

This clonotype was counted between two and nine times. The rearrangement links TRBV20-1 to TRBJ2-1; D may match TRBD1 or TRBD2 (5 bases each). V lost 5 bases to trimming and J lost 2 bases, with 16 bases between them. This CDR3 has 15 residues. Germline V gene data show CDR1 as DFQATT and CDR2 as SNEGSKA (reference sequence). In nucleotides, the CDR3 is TGCAGTGCTCCCAGGACGGGGCCCACCTACAATGAGCAGTTCTTC. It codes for CSAPRTGPTYNEQFF.

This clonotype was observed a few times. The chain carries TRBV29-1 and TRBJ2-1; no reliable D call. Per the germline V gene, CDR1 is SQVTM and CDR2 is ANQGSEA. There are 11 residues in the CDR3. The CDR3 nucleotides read TGCAGTAAGAGCTCCTACAATGAGCAGTTCTTC. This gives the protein CSKSSYNEQFF.

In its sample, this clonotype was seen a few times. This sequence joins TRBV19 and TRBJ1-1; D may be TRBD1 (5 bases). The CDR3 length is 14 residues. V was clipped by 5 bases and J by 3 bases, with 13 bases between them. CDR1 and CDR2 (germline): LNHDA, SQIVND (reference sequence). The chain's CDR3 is CASSSLKGYTEAFF. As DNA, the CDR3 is TGTGCCAGTAGTTCGCTTAAGGGGTACACTGAAGCTTTCTTT.

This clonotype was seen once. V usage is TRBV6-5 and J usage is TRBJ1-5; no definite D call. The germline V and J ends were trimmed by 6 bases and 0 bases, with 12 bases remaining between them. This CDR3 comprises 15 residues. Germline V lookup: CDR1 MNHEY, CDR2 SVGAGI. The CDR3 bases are TGTGCCAGCAGCAACCACGAGTATAGCAATCAGCCCCAGCATTTT. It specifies CASSNHEYSNQPQHF.

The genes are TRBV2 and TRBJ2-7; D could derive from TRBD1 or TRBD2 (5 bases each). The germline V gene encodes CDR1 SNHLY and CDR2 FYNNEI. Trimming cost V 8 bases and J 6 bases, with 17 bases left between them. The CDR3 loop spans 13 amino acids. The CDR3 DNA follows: TGTGCCAGCTCCCTAAATATGGGGGTCGAGCAGTACGTC. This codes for CASSLNMGVEQYV.

The CDR3 reads CASSSTGQSTDTQYF. The CDR3 DNA reads TGCGCCAGCAGCTCCACGGGACAAAGCACAGATACGCAGTATTTT. The rearrangement uses TRBV5-1 and TRBJ2-3, with D perhaps TRBD1 (6 bases). V lost 3 bases to trimming and J lost 0 bases, with 11 bases between them. Per the germline V gene, CDR1 is SGHRS and CDR2 is YFSETQ. This CDR3 has 15 amino acids.

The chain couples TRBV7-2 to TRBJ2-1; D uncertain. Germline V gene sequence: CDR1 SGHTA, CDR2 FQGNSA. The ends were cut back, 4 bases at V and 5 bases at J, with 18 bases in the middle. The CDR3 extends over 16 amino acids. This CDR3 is CASSSRWGGSHNEQFF. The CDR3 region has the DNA TGTGCCAGCAGCTCCCGGTGGGGTGGTTCCCACAATGAGCAGTTCTTC.

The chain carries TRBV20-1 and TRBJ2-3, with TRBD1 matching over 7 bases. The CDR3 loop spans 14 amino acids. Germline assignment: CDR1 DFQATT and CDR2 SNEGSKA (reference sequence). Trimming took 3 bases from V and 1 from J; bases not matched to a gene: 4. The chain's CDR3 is CSASIGQGTDTQYF. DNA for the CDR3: TGCAGTGCTAGTATTGGACAGGGCACAGATACGCAGTATTTT.

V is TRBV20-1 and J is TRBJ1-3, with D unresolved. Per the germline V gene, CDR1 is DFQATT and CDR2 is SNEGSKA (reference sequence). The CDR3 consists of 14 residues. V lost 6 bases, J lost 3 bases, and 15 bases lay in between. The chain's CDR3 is CSARMEGGGNTIYF. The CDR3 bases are TGCAGTGCCCGAATGGAGGGTGGTGGAAACACCATATATTTT.